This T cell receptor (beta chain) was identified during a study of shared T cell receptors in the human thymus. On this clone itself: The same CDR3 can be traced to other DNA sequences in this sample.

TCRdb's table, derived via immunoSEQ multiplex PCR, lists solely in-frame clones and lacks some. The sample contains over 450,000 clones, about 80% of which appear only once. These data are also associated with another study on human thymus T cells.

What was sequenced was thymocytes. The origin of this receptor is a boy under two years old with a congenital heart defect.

The CDR3 DNA sequence: TGTGCCACCAGCAGAGATCGGGGGGACACTGAAGCTTTCTTT. It specifies CATSRDRGDTEAFF. The V gene is TRBV15, the J gene TRBJ1-1; possible D gene TRBD1, 5 bases. With 0 bases removed from V and 3 bases from J, the gap between germline ends came to 8 bases. Germline values: CDR1 LNHNV, CDR2 YYDKDF (reference sequence). The CDR3 is made up of 14 amino acids.